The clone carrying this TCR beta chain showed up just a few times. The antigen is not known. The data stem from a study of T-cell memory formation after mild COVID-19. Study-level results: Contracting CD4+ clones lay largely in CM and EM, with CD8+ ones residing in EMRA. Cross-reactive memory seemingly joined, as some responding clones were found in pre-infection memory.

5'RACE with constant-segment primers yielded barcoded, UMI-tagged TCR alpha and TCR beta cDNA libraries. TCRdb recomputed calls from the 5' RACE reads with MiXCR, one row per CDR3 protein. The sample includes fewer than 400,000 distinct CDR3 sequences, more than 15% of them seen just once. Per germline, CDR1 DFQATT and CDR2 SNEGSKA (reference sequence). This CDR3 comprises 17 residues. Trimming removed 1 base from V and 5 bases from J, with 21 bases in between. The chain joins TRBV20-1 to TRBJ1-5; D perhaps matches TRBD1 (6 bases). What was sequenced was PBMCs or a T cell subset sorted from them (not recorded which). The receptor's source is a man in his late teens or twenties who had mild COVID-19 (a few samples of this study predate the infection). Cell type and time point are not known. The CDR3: CSARGARGRELDQPQHF. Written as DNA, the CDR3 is TGCAGTGCTAGAGGGGCTAGGGGGAGGGAACTGGATCAGCCCCAGCATTTT.